This paragraph covers one T cell receptor beta chain sequence. The antigen is not known. The data belong to a study of T cell responses to AZD1222 COVID-19 vaccine. Study-wide findings and caveats: The study found Spike-specific TCR breadth and depth rose after two AZD1222 doses.

Germline CDR1 reads GTSNPN; CDR2 reads SVGIG (reference sequence). V trimming: 7 bases; J trimming: 5 bases; junction bases outside the gene matches: 3. The CDR3 runs to 12 residues. Clones were sequenced by immunoSEQ multiplex PCR, and TCRdb holds only the in-frame ones, with some missing. The table lists about 190,000 clones, about 92% of them singletons, with less than 1.5% in the top ten. The clonotype originates from an adult in good health. The sample consisted of peripheral blood, taken on day 0 of AZD1222 vaccination. The chain recombines TRBV30 with TRBJ1-1; 11 bases fit TRBD1. CDR3 nucleotides: TGTGCCTCGGACAGGGGGCGAACTGAAGCTTTCTTT. It is translated as CASDRGRTEAFF.